The clone carrying this T cell receptor beta chain turned up a few times. The target antigen is unknown. Recently diagnosed hyperthyroidism of less than 2 months' duration affected patients aged 18 to 65. The data are from a study of T cells in Graves' hyperthyroidism and ophthalmopathy. For the study at large: Peripheral blood sampling occurred at initial diagnosis, before any treatment. Points from the study as a whole: A model of 13 V-J features distinguished ophthalmopathy from stable hyperthyroidism. Ophthalmopathy onset followed model prediction by a median roughly six months.

The germline V gene encodes CDR1 DFQATT and CDR2 SNEGSKA (reference sequence). This CDR3 spans 16 amino acids. The V and J ends lost 4 bases and 7 bases, in that order; junction bases with no gene match: 15. The CDR3 regions of TCR beta were amplified from RNA transcripts. TCR CDR3 underwent first-round RT-PCR with the HTBI primer set. TCRdb re-called the multiplex PCR reads through MiXCR, storing one row per CDR3 protein. The sample records some 350,000 distinct CDR3 sequences, approximately 25% being singletons. The TCR was taken from a man aged 45-65 years with Graves' hyperthyroidism. Sequenced sample: blood. The chain recombines TRBV20-1 with TRBJ2-5; 10 nucleotides align to TRBD2. CDR3 DNA sequence: TGCAGTGCTACCCCATACGGACTAGCGGAGTCGGGGACCCAGTACTTC. Residues: CSATPYGLAESGTQYF.